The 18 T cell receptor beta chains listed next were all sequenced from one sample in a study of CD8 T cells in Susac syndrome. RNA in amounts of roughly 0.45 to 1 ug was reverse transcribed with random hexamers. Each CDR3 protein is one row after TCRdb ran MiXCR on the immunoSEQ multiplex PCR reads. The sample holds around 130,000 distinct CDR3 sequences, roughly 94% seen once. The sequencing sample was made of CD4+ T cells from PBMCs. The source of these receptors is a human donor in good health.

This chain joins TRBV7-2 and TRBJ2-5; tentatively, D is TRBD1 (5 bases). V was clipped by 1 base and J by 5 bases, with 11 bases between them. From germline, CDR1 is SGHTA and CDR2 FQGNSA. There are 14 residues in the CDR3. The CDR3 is CASSLGMTEETQYF. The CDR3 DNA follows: TGTGCCAGCAGCTTAGGGATGACAGAGGAGACCCAGTACTTC.

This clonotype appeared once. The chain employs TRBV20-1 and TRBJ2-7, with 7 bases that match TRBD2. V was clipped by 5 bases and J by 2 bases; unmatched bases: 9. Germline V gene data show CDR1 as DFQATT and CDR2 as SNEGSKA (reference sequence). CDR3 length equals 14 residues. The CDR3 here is CSARLAGDTYEQYF. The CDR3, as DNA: TGCAGTGCTCGTCTTGCGGGAGACACCTACGAGCAGTACTTC.

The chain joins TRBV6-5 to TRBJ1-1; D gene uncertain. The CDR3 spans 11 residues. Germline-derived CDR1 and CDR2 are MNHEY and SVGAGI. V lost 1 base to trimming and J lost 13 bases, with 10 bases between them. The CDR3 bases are TGTGCCAGCAGTTACTTGCGGCGAGTTTTCTTT. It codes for CASSYLRRVFF.

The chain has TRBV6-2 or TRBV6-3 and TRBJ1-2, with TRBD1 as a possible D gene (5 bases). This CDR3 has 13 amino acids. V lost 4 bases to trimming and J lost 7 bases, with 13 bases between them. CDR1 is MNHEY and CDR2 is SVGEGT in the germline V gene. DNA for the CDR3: TGTGCCAGCAGTTCCGGACATTTACTTGGCTACACCTTC. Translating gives CASSSGHLLGYTF.

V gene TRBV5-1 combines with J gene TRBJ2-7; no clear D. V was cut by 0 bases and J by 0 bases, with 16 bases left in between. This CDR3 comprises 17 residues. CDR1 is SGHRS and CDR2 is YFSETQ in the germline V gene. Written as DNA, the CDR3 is TGCGCCAGCAGCTTGGGGCCCATACTTGCTAGCTCCTACGAGCAGTACTTC. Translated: CASSLGPILASSYEQYF.

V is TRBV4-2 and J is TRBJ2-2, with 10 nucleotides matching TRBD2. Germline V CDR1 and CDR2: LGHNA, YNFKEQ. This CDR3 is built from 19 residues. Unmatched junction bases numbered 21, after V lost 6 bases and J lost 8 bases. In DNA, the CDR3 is TGTGCCAGCAGTCCAGAGGTACTAGCGGGAACCTTAACCTCAGGGGAGCTGTTTTTT. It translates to CASSPEVLAGTLTSGELFF.

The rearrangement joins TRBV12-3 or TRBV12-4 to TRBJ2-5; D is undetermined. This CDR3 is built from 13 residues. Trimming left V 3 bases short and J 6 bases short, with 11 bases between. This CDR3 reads CASSFGILKTQYF. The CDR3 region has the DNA TGTGCCAGCAGTTTTGGAATATTAAAGACCCAGTACTTC.

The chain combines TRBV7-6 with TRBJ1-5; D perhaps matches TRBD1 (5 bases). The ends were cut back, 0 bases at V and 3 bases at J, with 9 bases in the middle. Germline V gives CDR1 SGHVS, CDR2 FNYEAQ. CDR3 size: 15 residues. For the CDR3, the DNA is TGTGCCAGCAGCTTAGCCCAGGGACCCAATCAGCCCCAGCATTTT. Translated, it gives CASSLAQGPNQPQHF.

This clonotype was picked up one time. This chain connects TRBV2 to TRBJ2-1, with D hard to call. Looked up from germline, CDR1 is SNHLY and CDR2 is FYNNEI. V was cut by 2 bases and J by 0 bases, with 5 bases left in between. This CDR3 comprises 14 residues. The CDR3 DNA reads TGTGCCAGCAGTGAACAGAGCTCCTACAATGAGCAGTTCTTC. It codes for CASSEQSSYNEQFF.

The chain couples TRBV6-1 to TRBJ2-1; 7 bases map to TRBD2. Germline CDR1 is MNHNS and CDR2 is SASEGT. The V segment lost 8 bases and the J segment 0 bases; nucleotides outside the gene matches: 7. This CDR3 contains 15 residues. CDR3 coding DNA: TGTGCCAGCTCAGGGACTACCAGCTCCTACAATGAGCAGTTCTTC. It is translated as CASSGTTSSYNEQFF.

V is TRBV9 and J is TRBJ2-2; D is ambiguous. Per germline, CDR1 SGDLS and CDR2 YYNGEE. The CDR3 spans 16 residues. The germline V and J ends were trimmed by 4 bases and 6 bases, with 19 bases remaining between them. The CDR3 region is CASSLMYEYSPGELFF. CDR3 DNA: TGTGCCAGCAGCCTTATGTACGAGTATTCTCCCGGGGAGCTGTTTTTT.

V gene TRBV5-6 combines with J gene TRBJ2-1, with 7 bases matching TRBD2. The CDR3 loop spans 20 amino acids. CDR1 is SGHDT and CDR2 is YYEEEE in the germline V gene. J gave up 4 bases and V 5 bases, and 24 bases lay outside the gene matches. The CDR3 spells CASSHGTHQGRGRDYNEQFF. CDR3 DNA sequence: TGTGCCAGCAGTCATGGGACTCACCAAGGCCGTGGGAGGGATTACAATGAGCAGTTCTTC.

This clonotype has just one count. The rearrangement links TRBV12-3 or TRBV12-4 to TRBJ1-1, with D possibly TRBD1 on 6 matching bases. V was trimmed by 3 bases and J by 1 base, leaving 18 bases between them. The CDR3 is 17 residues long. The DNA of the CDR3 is TGTGCCAGCAGTTTTTACGGGGGCGGTAGGGGGAACACTGAAGCTTTCTTT. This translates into CASSFYGGGRGNTEAFF.

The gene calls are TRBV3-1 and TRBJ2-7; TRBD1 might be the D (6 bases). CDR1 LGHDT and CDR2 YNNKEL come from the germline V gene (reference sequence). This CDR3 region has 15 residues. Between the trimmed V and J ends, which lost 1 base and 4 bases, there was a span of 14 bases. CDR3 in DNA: TGTGCCAGCAGCCAAGGCGGACAGATCAATTACGAGCAGTACTTC. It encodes CASSQGGQINYEQYF.

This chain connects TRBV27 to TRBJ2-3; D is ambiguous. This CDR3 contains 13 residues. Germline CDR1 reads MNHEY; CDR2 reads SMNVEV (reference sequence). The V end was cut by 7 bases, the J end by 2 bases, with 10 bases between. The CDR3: CASKVGATDTQYF. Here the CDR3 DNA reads TGTGCCAGCAAGGTCGGAGCCACAGATACGCAGTATTTT.

For the CDR3, the DNA is TGTGCCAGCAGCCTGGCCGTTCGCCGTTCCTACAATGAGCAGTTCTTC. Protein product: CASSLAVRRSYNEQFF. The J gene is TRBJ2-1, the V gene TRBV9, with D unresolved. This CDR3 has 16 amino acids. From germline, CDR1 is SGDLS and CDR2 YYNGEE. With 4 bases removed from V and 1 base from J, the gap between germline ends came to 15 bases.

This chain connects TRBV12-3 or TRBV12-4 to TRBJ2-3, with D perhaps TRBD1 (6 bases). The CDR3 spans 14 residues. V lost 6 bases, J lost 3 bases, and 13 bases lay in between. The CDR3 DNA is TGTGCCAGCAGCCACAGGGTAGGGACAGATACGCAGTATTTT. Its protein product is CASSHRVGTDTQYF.

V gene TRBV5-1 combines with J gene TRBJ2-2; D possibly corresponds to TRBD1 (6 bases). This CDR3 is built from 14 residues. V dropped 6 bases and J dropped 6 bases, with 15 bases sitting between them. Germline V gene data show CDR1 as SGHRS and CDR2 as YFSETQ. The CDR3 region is CASTTGSTPGELFF. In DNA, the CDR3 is TGCGCCAGCACGACAGGTTCAACACCCGGGGAGCTGTTTTTT.